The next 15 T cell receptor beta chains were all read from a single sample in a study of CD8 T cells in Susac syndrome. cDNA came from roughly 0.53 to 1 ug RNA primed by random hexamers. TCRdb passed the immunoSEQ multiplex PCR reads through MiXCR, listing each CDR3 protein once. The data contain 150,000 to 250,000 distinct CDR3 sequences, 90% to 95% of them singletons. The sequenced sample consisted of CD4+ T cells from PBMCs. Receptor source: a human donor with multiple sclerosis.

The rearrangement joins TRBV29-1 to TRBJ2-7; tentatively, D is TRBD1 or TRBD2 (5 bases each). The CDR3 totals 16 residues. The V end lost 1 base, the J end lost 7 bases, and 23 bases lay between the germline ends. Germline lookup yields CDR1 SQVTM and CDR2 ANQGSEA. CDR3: CSVEGRSGTEALEQYF. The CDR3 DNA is TGCAGCGTTGAAGGGAGATCCGGGACCGAGGCCTTAGAGCAGTACTTC.

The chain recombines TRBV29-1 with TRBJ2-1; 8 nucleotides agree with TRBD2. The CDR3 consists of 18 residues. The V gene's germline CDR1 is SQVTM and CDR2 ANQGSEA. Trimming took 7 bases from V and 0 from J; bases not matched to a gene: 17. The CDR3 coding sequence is TGCAGCGCCGGGGTATTAGCGGGGCTGCTTCCCTCCTACAATGAGCAGTTCTTC. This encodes CSAGVLAGLLPSYNEQFF.

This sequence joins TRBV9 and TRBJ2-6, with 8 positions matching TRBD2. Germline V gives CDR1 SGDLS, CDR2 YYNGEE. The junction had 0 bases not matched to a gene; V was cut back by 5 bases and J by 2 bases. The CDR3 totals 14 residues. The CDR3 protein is CASRRGAGANVLTF. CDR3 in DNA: TGTGCCAGCAGGCGGGGGGCTGGGGCCAACGTCCTGACTTTC.

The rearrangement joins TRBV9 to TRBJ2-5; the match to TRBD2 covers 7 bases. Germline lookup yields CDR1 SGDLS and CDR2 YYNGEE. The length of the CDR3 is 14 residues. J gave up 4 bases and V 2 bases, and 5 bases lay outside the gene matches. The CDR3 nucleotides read TGTGCCAGCAGCGTTTCGACTAGCCGAGAGACCCAGTACTTC. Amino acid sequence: CASSVSTSRETQYF.

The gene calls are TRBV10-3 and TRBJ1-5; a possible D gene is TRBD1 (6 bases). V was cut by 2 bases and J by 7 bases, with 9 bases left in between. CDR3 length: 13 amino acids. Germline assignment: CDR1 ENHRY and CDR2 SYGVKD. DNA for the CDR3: TGTGCCATCAGTGAGAGTGGGGGCCAGCCCCAGCATTTT. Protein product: CAISESGGQPQHF.

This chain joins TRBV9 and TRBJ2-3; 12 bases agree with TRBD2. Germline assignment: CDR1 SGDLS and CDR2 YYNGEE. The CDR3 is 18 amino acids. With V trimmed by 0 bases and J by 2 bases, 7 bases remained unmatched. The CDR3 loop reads CASSVATSGSLYTDTQYF. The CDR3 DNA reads TGTGCCAGCAGCGTAGCGACTAGCGGGAGTCTCTACACAGATACGCAGTATTTT.

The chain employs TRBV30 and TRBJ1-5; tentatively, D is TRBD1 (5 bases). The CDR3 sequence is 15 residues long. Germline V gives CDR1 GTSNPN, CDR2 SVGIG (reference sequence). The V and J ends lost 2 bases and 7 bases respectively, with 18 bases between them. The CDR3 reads CAWSLRGLPAQPQHF. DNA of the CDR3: TGTGCCTGGAGTCTAAGGGGTCTCCCGGCCCAGCCCCAGCATTTT.

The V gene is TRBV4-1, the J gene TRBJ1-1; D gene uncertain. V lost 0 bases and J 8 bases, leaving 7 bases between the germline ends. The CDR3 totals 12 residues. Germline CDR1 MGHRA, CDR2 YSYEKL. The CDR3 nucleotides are TGCGCCAGCAGCCAAGATCGACGGGAAGCTTTCTTT. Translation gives CASSQDRREAFF.

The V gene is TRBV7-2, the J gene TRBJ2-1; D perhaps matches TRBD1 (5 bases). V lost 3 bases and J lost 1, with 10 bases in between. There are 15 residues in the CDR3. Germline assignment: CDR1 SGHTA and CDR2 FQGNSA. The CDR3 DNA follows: TGTGCCAGCAGCTTGACAGTGAGTTCCTACAATGAGCAGTTCTTC. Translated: CASSLTVSSYNEQFF.

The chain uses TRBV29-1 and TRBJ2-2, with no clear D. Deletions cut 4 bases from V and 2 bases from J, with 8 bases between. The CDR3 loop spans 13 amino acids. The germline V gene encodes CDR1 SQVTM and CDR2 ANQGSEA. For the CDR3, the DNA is TGCAGCGTTGCCGGAGAAAACACCGGGGAGCTGTTTTTT. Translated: CSVAGENTGELFF.

Written as DNA, the CDR3 is TGTGCCAGCACACGGACATCGGGCACAGATACGCAGTATTTT. This encodes CASTRTSGTDTQYF. The chain carries TRBV9 and TRBJ2-3, with a weak D call TRBD1 (5 bases). V dropped 6 bases and J dropped 1 base, with 12 bases sitting between them. The CDR3 totals 14 residues. Germline assignment: CDR1 SGDLS and CDR2 YYNGEE.

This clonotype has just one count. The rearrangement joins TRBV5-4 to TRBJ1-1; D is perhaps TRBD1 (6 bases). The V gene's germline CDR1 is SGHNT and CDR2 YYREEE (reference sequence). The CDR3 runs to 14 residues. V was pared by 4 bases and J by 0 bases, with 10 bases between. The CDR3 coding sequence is TGTGCCAGCAGCGGGGGACATTTGAACACTGAAGCTTTCTTT. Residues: CASSGGHLNTEAFF.

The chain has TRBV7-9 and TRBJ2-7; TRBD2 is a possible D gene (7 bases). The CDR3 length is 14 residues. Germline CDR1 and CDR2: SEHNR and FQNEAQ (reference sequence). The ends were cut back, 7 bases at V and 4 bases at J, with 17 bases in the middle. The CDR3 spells CASKEGGRGYEQYF. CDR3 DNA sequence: TGTGCCAGCAAGGAGGGGGGGCGCGGTTACGAGCAGTACTTC.

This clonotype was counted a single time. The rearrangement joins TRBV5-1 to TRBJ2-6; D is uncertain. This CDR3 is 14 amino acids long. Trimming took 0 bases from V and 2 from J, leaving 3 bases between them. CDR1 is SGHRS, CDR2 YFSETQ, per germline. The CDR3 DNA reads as TGCGCCAGCAGCTTGGGCCCTGGGGCCAACGTCCTGACTTTC. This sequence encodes CASSLGPGANVLTF.

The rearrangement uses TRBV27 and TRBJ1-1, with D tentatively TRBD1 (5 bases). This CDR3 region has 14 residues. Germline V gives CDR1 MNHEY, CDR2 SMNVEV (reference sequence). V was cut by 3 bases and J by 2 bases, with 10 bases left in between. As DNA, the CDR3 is TGTGCCAGCAGTTTGAGTGACAGCAACACTGAAGCTTTCTTT. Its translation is CASSLSDSNTEAFF.